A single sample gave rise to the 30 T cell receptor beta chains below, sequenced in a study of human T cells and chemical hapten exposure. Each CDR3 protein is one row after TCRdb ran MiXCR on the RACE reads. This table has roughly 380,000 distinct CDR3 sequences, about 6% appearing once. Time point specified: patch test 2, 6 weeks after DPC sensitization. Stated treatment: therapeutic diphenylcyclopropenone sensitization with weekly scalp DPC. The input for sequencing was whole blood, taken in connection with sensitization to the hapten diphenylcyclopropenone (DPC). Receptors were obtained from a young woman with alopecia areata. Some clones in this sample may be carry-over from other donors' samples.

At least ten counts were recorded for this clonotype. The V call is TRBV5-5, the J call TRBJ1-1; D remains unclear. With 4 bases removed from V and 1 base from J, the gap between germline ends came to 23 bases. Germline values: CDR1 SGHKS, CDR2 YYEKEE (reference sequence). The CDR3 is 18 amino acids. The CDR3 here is CASSPRFTPAEPNTEAFF. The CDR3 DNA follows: TGTGCCAGCAGCCCTCGCTTTACACCGGCAGAACCGAACACTGAAGCTTTCTTT.

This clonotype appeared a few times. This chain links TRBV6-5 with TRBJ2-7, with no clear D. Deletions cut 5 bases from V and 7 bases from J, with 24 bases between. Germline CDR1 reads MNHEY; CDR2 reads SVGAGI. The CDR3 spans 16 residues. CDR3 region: CASSQVVRRPPSEQYF. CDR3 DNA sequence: TGTGCCAGCAGTCAGGTGGTTAGGCGACCACCGAGTGAGCAGTACTTC.

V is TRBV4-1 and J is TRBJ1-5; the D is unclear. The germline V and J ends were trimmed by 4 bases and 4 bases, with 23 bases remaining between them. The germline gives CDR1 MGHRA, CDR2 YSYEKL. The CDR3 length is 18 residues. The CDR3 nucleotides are TGCGCCAGCAGCCGCCGACAAGAGAGAGAGGGAGGAAATCAGCCCCAGCATTTT. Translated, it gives CASSRRQEREGGNQPQHF.

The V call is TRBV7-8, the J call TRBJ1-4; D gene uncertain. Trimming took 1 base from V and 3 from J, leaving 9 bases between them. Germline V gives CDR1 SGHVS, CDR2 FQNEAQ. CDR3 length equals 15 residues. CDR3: CASSLVTASNEKLFF. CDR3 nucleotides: TGTGCCAGCAGCTTAGTGACGGCCTCTAATGAAAAACTGTTTTTT.

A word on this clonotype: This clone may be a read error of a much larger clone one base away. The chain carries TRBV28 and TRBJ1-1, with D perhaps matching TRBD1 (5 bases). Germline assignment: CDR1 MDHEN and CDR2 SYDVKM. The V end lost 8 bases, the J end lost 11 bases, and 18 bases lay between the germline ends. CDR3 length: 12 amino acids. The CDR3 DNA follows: TGTGCCAGCCGTCCCCGTGGGGGAGTTGCTTTCTTT. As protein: CASRPRGGVAFF.

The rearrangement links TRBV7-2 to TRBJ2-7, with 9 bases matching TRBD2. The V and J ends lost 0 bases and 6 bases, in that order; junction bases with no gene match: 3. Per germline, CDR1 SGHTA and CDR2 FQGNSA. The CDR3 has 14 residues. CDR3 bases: TGTGCCAGCAGCTTAGCGGCGGGGGGGGTCGAGCAGTACTTC. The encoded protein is CASSLAAGGVEQYF.

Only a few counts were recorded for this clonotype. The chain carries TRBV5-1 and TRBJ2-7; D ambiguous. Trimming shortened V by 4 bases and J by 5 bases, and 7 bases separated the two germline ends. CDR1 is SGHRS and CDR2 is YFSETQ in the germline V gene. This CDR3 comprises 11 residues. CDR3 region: CASSAADEQYF. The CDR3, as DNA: TGCGCCAGCAGCGCCGCGGACGAGCAGTACTTC.

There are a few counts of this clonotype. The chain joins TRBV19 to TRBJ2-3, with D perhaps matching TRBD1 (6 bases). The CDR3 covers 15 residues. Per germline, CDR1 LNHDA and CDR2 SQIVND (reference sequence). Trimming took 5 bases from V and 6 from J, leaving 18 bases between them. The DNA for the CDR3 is TGTGCCAGTAGTGGTCCAAACCAGGGGATGGATACGCAGTATTTT. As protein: CASSGPNQGMDTQYF.

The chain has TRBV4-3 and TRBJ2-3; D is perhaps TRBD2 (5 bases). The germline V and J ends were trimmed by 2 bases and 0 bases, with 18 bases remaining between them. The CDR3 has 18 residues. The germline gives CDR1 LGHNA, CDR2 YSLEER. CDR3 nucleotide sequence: TGCGCCAGCAGCCAAAAAGTGGCGAGCGGAGCTAGCACAGATACGCAGTATTTT. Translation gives CASSQKVASGASTDTQYF.

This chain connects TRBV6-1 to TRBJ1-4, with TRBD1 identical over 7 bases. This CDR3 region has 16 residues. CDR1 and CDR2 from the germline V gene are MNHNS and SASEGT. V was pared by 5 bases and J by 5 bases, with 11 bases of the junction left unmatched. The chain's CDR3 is CASSRLPGTANEKLFF. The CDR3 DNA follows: TGTGCCAGCAGTAGGCTCCCCGGGACAGCAAATGAAAAACTGTTTTTT.

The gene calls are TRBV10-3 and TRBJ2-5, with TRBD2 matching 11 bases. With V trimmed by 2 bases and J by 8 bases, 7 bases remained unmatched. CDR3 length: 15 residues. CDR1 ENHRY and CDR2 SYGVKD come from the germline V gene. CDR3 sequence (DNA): TGTGCCATCAGTGAGCCTAGCGGGGGGACTGGCACCCAGTACTTC. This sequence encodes CAISEPSGGTGTQYF.

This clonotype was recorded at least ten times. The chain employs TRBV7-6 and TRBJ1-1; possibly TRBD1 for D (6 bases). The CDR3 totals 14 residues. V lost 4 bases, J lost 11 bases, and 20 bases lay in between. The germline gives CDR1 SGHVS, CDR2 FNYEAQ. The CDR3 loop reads CASSSWGATSEAFF. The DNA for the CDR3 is TGTGCCAGCAGCTCTTGGGGGGCCACCTCAGAGGCTTTCTTT.

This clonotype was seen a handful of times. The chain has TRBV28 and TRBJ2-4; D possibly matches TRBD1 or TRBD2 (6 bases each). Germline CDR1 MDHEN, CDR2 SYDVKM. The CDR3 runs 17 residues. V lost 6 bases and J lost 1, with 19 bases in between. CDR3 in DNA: TGTGCCAGCAGGGACTACAGGGTGACTCCCGCCAAAAACATTCAGTACTTC. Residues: CASRDYRVTPAKNIQYF.

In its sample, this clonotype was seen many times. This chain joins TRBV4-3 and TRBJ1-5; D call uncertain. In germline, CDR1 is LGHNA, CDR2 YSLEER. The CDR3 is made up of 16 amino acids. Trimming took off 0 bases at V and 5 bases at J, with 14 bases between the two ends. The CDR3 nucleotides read TGCGCCAGCAGCCAAGATTGGGATGAGTGGGATCAGCCCCAGCATTTT. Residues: CASSQDWDEWDQPQHF.

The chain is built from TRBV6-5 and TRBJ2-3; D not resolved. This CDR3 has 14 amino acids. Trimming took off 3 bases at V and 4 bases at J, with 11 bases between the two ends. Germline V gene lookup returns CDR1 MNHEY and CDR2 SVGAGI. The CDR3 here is CASSYVAWADTQYF. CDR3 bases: TGTGCCAGCAGTTATGTAGCTTGGGCAGATACGCAGTATTTT.

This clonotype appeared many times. The CDR3 coding sequence is TGCGCCAGCACGTGGGCTCCCCAGATGAACACTGAAGCTTTCTTT. It codes for CASTWAPQMNTEAFF. The chain employs TRBV5-1 and TRBJ1-1; no reliable D call. V gave up 6 bases and J gave up 0 bases, with 15 bases separating them. CDR3 size: 15 residues. Per the germline V gene, CDR1 is SGHRS and CDR2 is YFSETQ.

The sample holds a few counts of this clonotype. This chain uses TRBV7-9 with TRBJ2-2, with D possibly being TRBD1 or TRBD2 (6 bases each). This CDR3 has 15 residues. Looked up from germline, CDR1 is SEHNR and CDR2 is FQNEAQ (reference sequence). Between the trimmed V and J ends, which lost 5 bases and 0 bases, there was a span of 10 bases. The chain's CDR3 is CASSGGTPNTGELFF. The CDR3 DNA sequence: TGTGCCAGCAGCGGCGGGACACCGAACACCGGGGAGCTGTTTTTT.

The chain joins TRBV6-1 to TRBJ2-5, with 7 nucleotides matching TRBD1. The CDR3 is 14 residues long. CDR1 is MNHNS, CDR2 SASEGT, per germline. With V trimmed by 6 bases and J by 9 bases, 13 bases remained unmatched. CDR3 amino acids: CASRTGTSRASQYF. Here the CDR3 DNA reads TGTGCCAGCAGGACAGGGACCTCGAGGGCGTCCCAGTACTTC.

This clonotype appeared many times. This chain's CDR3 is CASSPLRGTANTEAFF. In DNA form, the CDR3 reads TGTGCCAGCTCACCATTGAGAGGGACGGCGAACACTGAAGCTTTCTTT. V gene TRBV18 combines with J gene TRBJ1-1; possible D gene TRBD1, 5 bases. The CDR3 extends over 16 amino acids. Trimming left V 2 bases short and J 1 base short, with 14 bases between. Germline V gives CDR1 KGHSH, CDR2 LQKENI.

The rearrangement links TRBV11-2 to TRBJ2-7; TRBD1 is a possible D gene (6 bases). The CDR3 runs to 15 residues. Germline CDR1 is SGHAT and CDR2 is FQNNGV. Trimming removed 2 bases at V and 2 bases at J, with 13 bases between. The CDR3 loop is CASSLSGTKPYEQYF. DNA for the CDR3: TGTGCCAGCAGCTTATCCGGGACAAAACCCTACGAGCAGTACTTC.

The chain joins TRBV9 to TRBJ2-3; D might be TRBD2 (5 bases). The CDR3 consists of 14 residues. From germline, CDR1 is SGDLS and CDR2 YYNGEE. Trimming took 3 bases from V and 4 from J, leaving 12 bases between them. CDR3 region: CASSARHGADTQYF. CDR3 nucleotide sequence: TGTGCCAGCAGCGCCCGCCACGGGGCAGATACGCAGTATTTT. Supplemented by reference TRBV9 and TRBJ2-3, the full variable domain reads DSGVTQTPKHLITATGQRVTLRCSPRSGDLSVYWYQQSLDQGLQFLIQYYNGEERAKGNILERFSAQQFPDLHSELNLSSLELGDSALYFCASSARHGADTQYFGPGTRLTVL.

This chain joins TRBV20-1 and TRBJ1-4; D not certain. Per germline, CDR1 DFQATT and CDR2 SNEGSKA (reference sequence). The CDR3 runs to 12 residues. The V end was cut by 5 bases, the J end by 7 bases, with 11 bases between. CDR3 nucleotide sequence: TGCAGTGCTCGGCCACCGAGTGAAAAACTGTTTTTT. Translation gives CSARPPSEKLFF.

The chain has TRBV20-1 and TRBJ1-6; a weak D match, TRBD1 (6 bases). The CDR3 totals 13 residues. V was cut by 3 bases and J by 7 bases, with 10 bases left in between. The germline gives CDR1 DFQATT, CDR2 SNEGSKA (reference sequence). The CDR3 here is CSASTGQNSPLHF. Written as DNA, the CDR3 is TGCAGTGCTAGTACAGGGCAGAATTCACCCCTCCACTTT.

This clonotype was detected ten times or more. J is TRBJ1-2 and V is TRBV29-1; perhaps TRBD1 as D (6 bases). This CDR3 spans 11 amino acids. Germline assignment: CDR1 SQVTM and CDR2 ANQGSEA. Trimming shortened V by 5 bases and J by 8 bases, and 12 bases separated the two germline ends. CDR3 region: CSVLGAPGYTF. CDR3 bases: TGCAGCGTTTTGGGGGCGCCCGGCTACACCTTC.

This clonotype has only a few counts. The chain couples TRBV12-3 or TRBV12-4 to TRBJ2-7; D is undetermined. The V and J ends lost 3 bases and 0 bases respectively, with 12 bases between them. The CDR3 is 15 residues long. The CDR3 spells CASSFGPLSSYEQYF. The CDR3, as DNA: TGTGCCAGCAGTTTCGGCCCACTAAGCTCCTACGAGCAGTACTTC.

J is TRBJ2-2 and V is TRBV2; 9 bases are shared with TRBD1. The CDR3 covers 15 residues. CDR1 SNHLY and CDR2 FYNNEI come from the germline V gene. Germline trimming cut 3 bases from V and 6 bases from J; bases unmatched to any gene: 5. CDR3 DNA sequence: TGTGCCAGCAGTGAGACAGGGGGTAAATCCGGGGAGCTGTTTTTT. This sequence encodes CASSETGGKSGELFF.

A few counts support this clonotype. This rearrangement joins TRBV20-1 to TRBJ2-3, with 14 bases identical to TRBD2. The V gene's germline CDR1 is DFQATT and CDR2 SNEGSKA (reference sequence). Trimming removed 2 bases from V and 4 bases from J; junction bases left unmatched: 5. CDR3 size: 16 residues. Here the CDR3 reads CSARKGLAGGADTQYF. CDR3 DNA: TGCAGTGCTAGAAAAGGACTAGCGGGGGGAGCAGATACGCAGTATTTT.

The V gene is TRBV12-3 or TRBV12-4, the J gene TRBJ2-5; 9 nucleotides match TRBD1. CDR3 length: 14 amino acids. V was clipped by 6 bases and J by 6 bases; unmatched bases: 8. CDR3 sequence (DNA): TGTGCCAGCAGCCACAGGGACAGGGAGAAGACCCAGTACTTC. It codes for CASSHRDREKTQYF.

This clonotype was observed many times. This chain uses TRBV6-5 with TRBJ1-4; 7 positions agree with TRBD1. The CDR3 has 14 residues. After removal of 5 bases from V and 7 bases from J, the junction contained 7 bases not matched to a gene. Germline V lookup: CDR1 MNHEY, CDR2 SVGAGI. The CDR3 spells CASSRRQGGEKLFF. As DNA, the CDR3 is TGTGCCAGCAGTCGAAGACAGGGAGGTGAAAAACTGTTTTTT.

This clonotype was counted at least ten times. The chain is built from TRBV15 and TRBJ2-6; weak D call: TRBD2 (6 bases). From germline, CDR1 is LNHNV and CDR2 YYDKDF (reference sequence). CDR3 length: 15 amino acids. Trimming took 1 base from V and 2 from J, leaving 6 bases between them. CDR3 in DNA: TGTGCCACCAGCAGAGGCGGGACTGGGGCCAACGTCCTGACTTTC. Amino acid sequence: CATSRGGTGANVLTF.